These 19 T cell receptor beta chains were all obtained from the same sample, sequenced in a study of early T cells in non-severe SARS-CoV-2 infection. TCRdb re-analysed the 5' RACE reads in MiXCR, keeping a single row per CDR3 protein. The sample consists of around 40,000 distinct CDR3 sequences, 5.9% of them appearing once. The sequenced sample was whole blood. These receptors all come from an adult who was a healthcare worker with PCR-confirmed SARS-CoV-2 infection or an uninfected control (not recorded which).

This clonotype appeared many times. This chain connects TRBV7-9 to TRBJ1-1, with D perhaps TRBD1 (6 bases). This CDR3 comprises 14 residues. The V gene lost 3 bases and the J gene lost 3 bases, with 11 bases spanning the gap. The germline CDR1 and CDR2 sequences are SEHNR and FQNEAQ (reference sequence). The CDR3 DNA is TGTGCCAGCAGCTTGCAACAGGGCTACACTGAAGCTTTCTTT. It codes for CASSLQQGYTEAFF.

This clonotype turned up a few times. V and J are TRBV29-1 and TRBJ1-2; TRBD1 aligns across 8 bases. The ends lost 3 bases at V and 7 bases at J; junction bases unmatched: 4. Germline CDR1 SQVTM, CDR2 ANQGSEA. This CDR3 spans 12 amino acids. In DNA form, the CDR3 reads TGCAGCGTTGAGGACAGGGTCGGTGGCTACACCTTC. This translates into CSVEDRVGGYTF.

At least ten counts were recorded for this clonotype. The chain carries TRBV6-6 and TRBJ2-5; D is possibly TRBD1 (5 bases). Germline-derived CDR1 and CDR2 are MNHNY and SVGAGI (reference sequence). V was shortened by 8 bases and J by 2 bases, with 12 bases between the two germline ends. The CDR3 length is 13 residues. CDR3 amino acids: CASRRDPQETQYF. CDR3 coding DNA: TGTGCCAGCCGCAGGGATCCACAAGAGACCCAGTACTTC.

This clonotype was recorded at least ten times. The chain employs TRBV3-1 and TRBJ2-1; D gene unclear. In germline, CDR1 is LGHDT, CDR2 YNNKEL (reference sequence). This CDR3 spans 13 amino acids. Trimming shortened V by 4 bases and J by 5 bases, and 9 bases separated the two germline ends. This CDR3 reads CASSPSYDNEQFF. CDR3 sequence (DNA): TGTGCCAGCAGCCCCTCCTACGACAATGAGCAGTTCTTC.

The table lists this clonotype with many counts. This chain uses TRBV18 with TRBJ2-5; no reliable D call. V gave up 2 bases and J gave up 3 bases, with 7 bases separating them. The germline CDR1 and CDR2 sequences are KGHSH and LQKENI. The CDR3 is 13 residues long. Here the CDR3 reads CASSPGIEETQYF. The CDR3 DNA sequence: TGTGCCAGCTCACCAGGGATTGAAGAGACCCAGTACTTC.

The table lists this clonotype with many counts. The chain joins TRBV3-1 to TRBJ1-6; weak D call: TRBD1 (5 bases). V dropped 8 bases and J dropped 7 bases, with 12 bases sitting between them. This CDR3 comprises 13 residues. Germline assignment: CDR1 LGHDT and CDR2 YNNKEL (reference sequence). This chain's CDR3 is CASAGGENSPLHF. In DNA form, the CDR3 reads TGTGCCAGCGCCGGGGGAGAAAATTCACCCCTCCACTTT.

This chain connects TRBV20-1 to TRBJ2-7, with 7 positions matching TRBD1. The CDR3 is 13 residues long. V lost 5 bases, J lost 2 bases, and 6 bases stayed unmatched. Germline-derived CDR1 and CDR2 are DFQATT and SNEGSKA (reference sequence). CDR3 sequence (DNA): TGCAGTGCTCCAGGACAGGTTCCCTACGAGCAGTACTTC. It specifies CSAPGQVPYEQYF.

This clonotype was seen many times. V gene TRBV6-2 or TRBV6-3 combines with J gene TRBJ2-1; TRBD2 matches 14 bases. The CDR3 is 15 residues long. J gave up 10 bases and V 4 bases, and 6 bases lay outside the gene matches. Germline-derived CDR1 and CDR2 are MNHEY and SVGEGT. The CDR3 reads CASSWTSGRFREQFF. CDR3 coding DNA: TGTGCCAGCAGTTGGACTAGCGGGAGGTTCAGGGAGCAGTTCTTC.

This clonotype was recorded only once. This may be a read error, as it is one base from a much larger clone. The V gene is TRBV6-5, the J gene TRBJ1-1, with a possible D match to TRBD1 (5 bases). The CDR3 runs to 13 residues. Germline V CDR1 and CDR2: MNHEY, SVGAGI. V lost 4 bases, J lost 8 bases, and 14 bases lay in between. DNA for the CDR3: TGTGCCAGCAGTTCCCTTGGGCGGGGGGAAGCTTTCTTT. This codes for CASSSLGRGEAFF.

This clonotype was recorded many times. This sequence joins TRBV20-1 and TRBJ1-1; unclear D gene. Germline V gene lookup returns CDR1 DFQATT and CDR2 SNEGSKA (reference sequence). The CDR3 sequence is 11 residues long. Trimming left V 5 bases short and J 5 bases short, with 9 bases between. This CDR3 is CSAQLGTEAFF. The CDR3, as DNA: TGCAGTGCTCAGCTGGGGACTGAAGCTTTCTTT.

This clonotype has ten or more counts. V usage is TRBV2 and J usage is TRBJ2-1; TRBD2 matches at 12 bases. Trimming cost V 4 bases and J 7 bases; bases outside gene matches: 8. CDR3 length: 16 amino acids. The germline CDR1 and CDR2 sequences are SNHLY and FYNNEI. Written as DNA, the CDR3 is TGTGCCAGCAGTGGGCTGACTAGCGGGAGTCTGAATGAGCAGTTCTTC. Its translation: CASSGLTSGSLNEQFF.

In this sample, this clonotype turned up a few times. This sequence joins TRBV3-1 and TRBJ2-7, with unresolved D. V was trimmed by 0 bases and J by 9 bases, leaving 18 bases between them. Looked up from germline, CDR1 is LGHDT and CDR2 is YNNKEL (reference sequence). The CDR3 consists of 15 residues. The CDR3: CASSQDSAVLPRQYF. Here the CDR3 DNA reads TGTGCCAGCAGCCAAGACTCTGCAGTCCTTCCGCGGCAGTACTTC.

This clonotype was observed a handful of times. This chain joins TRBV12-3 or TRBV12-4 and TRBJ2-7; no clear D. The ends were cut back, 3 bases at V and 2 bases at J, with 11 bases in the middle. CDR3 size: 14 residues. The CDR3 is CASSFGQHPYEQYF. As DNA, the CDR3 is TGTGCCAGCAGTTTTGGGCAGCACCCCTACGAGCAGTACTTC.

This clonotype has only a few counts. The rearrangement links TRBV12-3 or TRBV12-4 to TRBJ2-4, with D uncertain. The CDR3 runs 13 residues. Trimming removed 4 bases from V and 5 bases from J, with 9 bases in between. The CDR3 sequence: CASSSPIENIQYF. CDR3 coding DNA: TGTGCCAGCAGTTCCCCCATCGAAAACATTCAGTACTTC.

This clonotype was counted at least ten times. J is TRBJ2-7 and V is TRBV9; unclear D gene. This CDR3 comprises 14 residues. In germline, CDR1 is SGDLS, CDR2 YYNGEE. V was clipped by 3 bases and J by 3 bases, with 13 bases between them. The CDR3 nucleotides read TGTGCCAGCAGCGAGGGCCTAATAGGCTACGAGCAGTACTTC. Translated, it gives CASSEGLIGYEQYF.

This clonotype has a count of ten or more. The chain has TRBV30 and TRBJ2-3; D is unresolved. The V end was cut by 7 bases, the J end by 1 base, with 12 bases between. The germline gives CDR1 GTSNPN, CDR2 SVGIG (reference sequence). This CDR3 is 13 amino acids long. The CDR3, as DNA: TGTGCCTTACGCGGAGCCCGCACAGATACGCAGTATTTT. It encodes CALRGARTDTQYF.

Ten or more counts support this clonotype. A junction end diverges from the germline sequence, so it may reflect a read error. The chain carries TRBV6-2 or TRBV6-3 and TRBJ2-3, with TRBD2 as a possible D gene (5 bases). This CDR3 contains 14 residues. Per the germline V gene, CDR1 is MNHEY and CDR2 is SVGEGT. Here the CDR3 reads CAGRAELSTDTQYF. The CDR3 nucleotides are TGTGCCGGCAGAGCGGAACTTAGCACAGATACGCAGTATTTT.

This clonotype has a count of ten or more. The chain has TRBV5-4 and TRBJ2-7; 9 nucleotides agree with TRBD1. J was trimmed by 3 bases and V by 1 base; bases with no gene match: 5. The CDR3 is 15 amino acids. CDR1 SGHNT and CDR2 YYREEE come from the germline V gene (reference sequence). This chain's CDR3 is CASSLTGTGRYEQYF. The CDR3 nucleotides are TGTGCCAGCAGCTTGACCGGGACAGGGCGCTACGAGCAGTACTTC.

By share of the sample, this clonotype is medium-sized. The rearrangement joins TRBV7-6 to TRBJ2-1, with TRBD1 matching 9 bases. The germline gives CDR1 SGHVS, CDR2 FNYEAQ. There are 16 residues in the CDR3. After removal of 0 bases from V and 2 bases from J, the junction contained 2 bases not matched to a gene. The CDR3 sequence is CASSLADRGTYNEQFF. Here the CDR3 DNA reads TGTGCCAGCAGCTTAGCGGACAGGGGAACCTACAATGAGCAGTTCTTC.